Included here is one TCR beta chain sequence, with context. Its matching antigen is unknown. Germline V gene sequence: CDR1 MNHEY, CDR2 SMNVEV (reference sequence). The V gene lost 4 bases and the J gene lost 0 bases, with 10 bases spanning the gap. The CDR3 consists of 14 residues. The source of the sample is a study of T-cell memory formation after mild COVID-19. Study observations and caveats: Clones contracting over day 15 to 85 were CD4/CD8 balanced, with later expanders leaning CD4+. Second-wave clones reaching peak frequency on day 37 lacked confirmed SARS-CoV-2 specificity. CD4+ contracting clones were mainly CM and EM; CD8+ ones, EMRA.

The TCR alpha and TCR beta cDNA libraries, bearing sample barcodes and UMIs, were generated by 5'RACE using constant-segment primers. TCRdb passed the 5' RACE reads through MiXCR, listing each CDR3 protein once. The sample gives under 450,000 distinct CDR3 sequences, about a quarter of which show up once; roughly 14% is in the top ten. The clonotype was recovered from an adult woman who had mild COVID-19 (a few samples of this study predate the infection). Cell type and time point are not known. The rearrangement joins TRBV27 to TRBJ2-7; D ambiguous. The sequenced sample was PBMCs or a T cell subset sorted from them (not recorded which). The CDR3 reads CASSSRPSSYEQYF. In DNA, the CDR3 is TGTGCCAGCAGTTCTCGCCCCAGCTCCTACGAGCAGTACTTC.